These 2 T cell receptor beta chains were all obtained from the same sample, sequenced in a study of post-analysis software for immune sequencing data. General study points: About 5 TRBV segments were more frequent in patients than controls; TRBV5-6, TRBV5-1 and TRBV20-1 belonged to this group.

What these receptors recognize is not known. Sequencing libraries made from TCR beta cDNA carried unique molecular identifiers. Each CDR3 protein gets one entry after TCRdb re-called the PCR reads with MiXCR. The repertoire holds about 260,000 distinct CDR3 sequences, with about 40% as singletons. Source material: blood. The receptors were gathered from a girl between 10 and 17 years old with multiple sclerosis.

There are many counts of this clonotype. The chain has TRBV6-5 and TRBJ2-3; 7 bases align to TRBD2. Trimming removed 1 base from V and 0 bases from J; junction bases left unmatched: 4. CDR1 is MNHEY and CDR2 is SVGAGI in the germline V gene. The CDR3 is 16 residues long. Here the CDR3 reads CASSYLGRESTDTQYF. CDR3 DNA: TGTGCCAGCAGTTACTTGGGGCGGGAGAGCACAGATACGCAGTATTTT.

This clonotype was found many times. J is TRBJ1-5 and V is TRBV13; possible D gene TRBD1, 5 bases. CDR1 PRHDT and CDR2 FYEKMQ come from the germline V gene (reference sequence). CDR3 length equals 15 residues. V lost 3 bases and J 1 base, leaving 10 bases between the germline ends. CDR3 sequence reads: CASSLGQTSNQPQHF. CDR3 bases: TGTGCCAGCAGCTTGGGGCAGACAAGCAATCAGCCCCAGCATTTT.